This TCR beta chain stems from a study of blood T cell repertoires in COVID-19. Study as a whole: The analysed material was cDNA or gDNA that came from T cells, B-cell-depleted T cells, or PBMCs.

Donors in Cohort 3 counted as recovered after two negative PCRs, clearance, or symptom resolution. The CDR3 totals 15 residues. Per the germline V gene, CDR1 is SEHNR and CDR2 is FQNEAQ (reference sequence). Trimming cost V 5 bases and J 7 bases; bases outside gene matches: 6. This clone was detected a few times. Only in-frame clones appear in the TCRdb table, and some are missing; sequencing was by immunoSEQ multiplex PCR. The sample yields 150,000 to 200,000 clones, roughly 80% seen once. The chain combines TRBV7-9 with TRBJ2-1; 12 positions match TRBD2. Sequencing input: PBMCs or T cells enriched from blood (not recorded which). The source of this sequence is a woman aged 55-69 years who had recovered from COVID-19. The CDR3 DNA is TGTGCCAGCAGCGTGCAACTAGCGGGGGGTAATGAGCAGTTCTTC. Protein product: CASSVQLAGGNEQFF.